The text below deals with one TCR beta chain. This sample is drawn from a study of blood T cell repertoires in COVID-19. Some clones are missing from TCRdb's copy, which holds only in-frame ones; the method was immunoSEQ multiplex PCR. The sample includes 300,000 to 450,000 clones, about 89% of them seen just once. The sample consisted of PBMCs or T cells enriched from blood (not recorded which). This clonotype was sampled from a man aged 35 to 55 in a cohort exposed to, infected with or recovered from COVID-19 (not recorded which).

CDR3 loop: CASSKDNSPYEQYF. CDR3 in DNA: TGTGCCAGTAGTAAGGACAATTCTCCCTACGAGCAGTACTTC. The chain employs TRBV19 and TRBJ2-7; D is perhaps TRBD1 (5 bases). The CDR3 spans 14 residues. The V gene's germline CDR1 is LNHDA and CDR2 SQIVND (reference sequence). V was shortened by 4 bases and J by 2 bases, with 12 bases between the two germline ends.